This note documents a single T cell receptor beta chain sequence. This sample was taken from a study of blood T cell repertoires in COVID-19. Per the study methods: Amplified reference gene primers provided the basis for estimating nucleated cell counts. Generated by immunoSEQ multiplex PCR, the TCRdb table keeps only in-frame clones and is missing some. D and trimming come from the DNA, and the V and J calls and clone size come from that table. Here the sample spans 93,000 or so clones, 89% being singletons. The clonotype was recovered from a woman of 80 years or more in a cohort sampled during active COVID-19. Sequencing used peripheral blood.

CDR3 sequence reads: CASSSFRGLDEQFF. Written as DNA, the CDR3 is TGTGCCAGCAGCTCATTCAGGGGGTTGGATGAGCAGTTCTTC. The genes are TRBV5-8 and TRBJ2-1; 7 bases are a match to TRBD1. The CDR3 loop spans 14 amino acids. Germline trimming cut 3 bases from V and 8 bases from J; bases unmatched to any gene: 8. Germline values: CDR1 SGHTS, CDR2 YDEGEE.